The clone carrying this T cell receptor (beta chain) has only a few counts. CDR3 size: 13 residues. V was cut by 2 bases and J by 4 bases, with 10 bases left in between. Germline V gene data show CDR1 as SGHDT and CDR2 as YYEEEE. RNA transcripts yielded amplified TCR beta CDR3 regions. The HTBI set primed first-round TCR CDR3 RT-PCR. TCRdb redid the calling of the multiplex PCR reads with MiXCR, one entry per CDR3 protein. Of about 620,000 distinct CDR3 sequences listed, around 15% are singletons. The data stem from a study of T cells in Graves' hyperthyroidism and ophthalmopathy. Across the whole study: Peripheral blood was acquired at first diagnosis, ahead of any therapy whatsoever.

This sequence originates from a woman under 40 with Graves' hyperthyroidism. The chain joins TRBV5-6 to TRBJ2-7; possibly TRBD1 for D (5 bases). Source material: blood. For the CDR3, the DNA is TGTGCCAGCAGCTTACCCAGGGTTTACGAGCAGTACTTC. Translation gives CASSLPRVYEQYF.